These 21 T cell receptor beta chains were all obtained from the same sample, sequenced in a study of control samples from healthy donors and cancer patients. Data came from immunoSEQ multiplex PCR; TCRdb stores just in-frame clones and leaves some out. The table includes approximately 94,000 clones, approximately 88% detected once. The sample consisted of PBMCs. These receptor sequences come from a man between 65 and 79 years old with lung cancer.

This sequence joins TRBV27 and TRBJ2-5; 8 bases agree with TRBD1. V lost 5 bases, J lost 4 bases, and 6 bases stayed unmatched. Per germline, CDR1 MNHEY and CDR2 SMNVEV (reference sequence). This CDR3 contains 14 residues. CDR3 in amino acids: CASSGTGTGETQYF. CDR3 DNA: TGTGCCAGCAGTGGGACCGGGACAGGAGAGACCCAGTACTTC.

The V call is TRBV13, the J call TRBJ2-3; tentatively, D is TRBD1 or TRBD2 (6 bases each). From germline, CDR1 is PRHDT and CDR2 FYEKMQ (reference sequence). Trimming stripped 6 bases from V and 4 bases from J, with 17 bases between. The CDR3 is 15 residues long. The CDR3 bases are TGTGCCAGCAGACCCCCCGGGGGCTGGGCAGATACGCAGTATTTT. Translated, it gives CASRPPGGWADTQYF. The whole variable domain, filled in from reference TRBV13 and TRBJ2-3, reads AAGVIQSPRHLIKEKRETATLKCYPIPRHDTVYWYQQGPGQDPQFLISFYEKMQSDKGSIPDRFSAQQFSDYHSELNMSSLELGDSALYFCASRPPGGWADTQYFGPGTRLTVL.

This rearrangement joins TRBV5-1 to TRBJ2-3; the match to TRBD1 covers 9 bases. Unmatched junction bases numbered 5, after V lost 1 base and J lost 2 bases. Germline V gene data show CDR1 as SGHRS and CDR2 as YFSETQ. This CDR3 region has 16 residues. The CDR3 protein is CASSLRGTGSTDTQYF. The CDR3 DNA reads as TGCGCCAGCAGCTTGAGGGGGACAGGGTCCACAGATACGCAGTATTTT. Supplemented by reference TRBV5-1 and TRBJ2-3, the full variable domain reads KAGVTQTPRYLIKTRGQQVTLSCSPISGHRSVSWYQQTPGQGLQFLFEYFSETQRNKGNFPGRFSGRQFSNSRSEMNVSTLELGDSALYLCASSLRGTGSTDTQYFGPGTRLTVL.

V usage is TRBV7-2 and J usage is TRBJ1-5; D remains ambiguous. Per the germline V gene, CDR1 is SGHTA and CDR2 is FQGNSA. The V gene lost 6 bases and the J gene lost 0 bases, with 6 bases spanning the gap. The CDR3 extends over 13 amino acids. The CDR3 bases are TGTGCCAGCAGGGTCTATAGCAATCAGCCCCAGCATTTT. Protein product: CASRVYSNQPQHF.

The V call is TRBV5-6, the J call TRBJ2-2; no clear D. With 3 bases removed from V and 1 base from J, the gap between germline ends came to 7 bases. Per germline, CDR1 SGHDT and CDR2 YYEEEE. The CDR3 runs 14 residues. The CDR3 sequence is CASSSRKNTGELFF. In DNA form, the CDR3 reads TGTGCCAGCAGCTCGAGAAAGAACACCGGGGAGCTGTTTTTT.

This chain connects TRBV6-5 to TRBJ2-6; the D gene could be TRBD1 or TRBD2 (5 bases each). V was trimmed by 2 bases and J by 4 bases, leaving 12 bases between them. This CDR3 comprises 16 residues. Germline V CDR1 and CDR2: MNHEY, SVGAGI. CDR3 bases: TGTGCCAGCAGTTACATTCGGGGCGCCGGGGCCAACGTCCTGACTTTC. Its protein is CASSYIRGAGANVLTF.

The CDR3 reads CASSLVLAVSYNEQFF. The CDR3 region has the DNA TGTGCCAGCAGCTTAGTACTAGCGGTCTCCTACAATGAGCAGTTCTTC. The chain couples TRBV7-2 to TRBJ2-1, with 8 bases aligning to TRBD2. The CDR3 is 16 residues long. The germline gives CDR1 SGHTA, CDR2 FQGNSA. The V and J ends lost 1 base and 0 bases, in that order; junction bases with no gene match: 2.

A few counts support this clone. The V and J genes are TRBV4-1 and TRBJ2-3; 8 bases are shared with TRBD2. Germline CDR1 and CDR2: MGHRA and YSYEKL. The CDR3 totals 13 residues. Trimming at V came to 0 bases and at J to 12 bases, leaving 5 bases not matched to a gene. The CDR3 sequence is CASSQEGTRYQYF. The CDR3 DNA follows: TGCGCCAGCAGCCAAGAGGGGACTAGGTATCAGTATTTT.

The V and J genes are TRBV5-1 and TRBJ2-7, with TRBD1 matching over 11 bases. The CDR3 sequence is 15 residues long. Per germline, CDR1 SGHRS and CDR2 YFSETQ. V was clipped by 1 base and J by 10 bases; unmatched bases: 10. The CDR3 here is CASSLRTGGDLPQYF. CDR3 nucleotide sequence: TGCGCCAGCAGCTTGAGGACAGGGGGCGATCTCCCCCAGTACTTC.

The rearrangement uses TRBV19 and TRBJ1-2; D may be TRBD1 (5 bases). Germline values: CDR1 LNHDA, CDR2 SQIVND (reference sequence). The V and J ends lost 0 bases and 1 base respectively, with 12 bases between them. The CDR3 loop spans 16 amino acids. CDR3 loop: CASSIDLTAYNYGYTF. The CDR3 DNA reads TGTGCCAGTAGTATAGACCTGACAGCTTATAACTATGGCTACACCTTC.

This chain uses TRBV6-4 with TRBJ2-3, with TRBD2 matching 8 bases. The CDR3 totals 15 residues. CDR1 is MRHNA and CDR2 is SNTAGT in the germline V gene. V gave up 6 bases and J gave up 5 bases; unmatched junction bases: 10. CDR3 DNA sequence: TGTGCCAGCAGGTTGTCTAGCGGGCCCGTAGATACGCAGTATTTT. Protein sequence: CASRLSSGPVDTQYF.

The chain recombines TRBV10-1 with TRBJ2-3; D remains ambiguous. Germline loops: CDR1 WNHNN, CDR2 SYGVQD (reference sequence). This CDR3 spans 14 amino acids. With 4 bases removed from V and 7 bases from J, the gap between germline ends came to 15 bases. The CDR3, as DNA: TGCGCCAGCAGTGCAAGTCTAGGAGATAATACGCAGTATTTT. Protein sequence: CASSASLGDNTQYF.

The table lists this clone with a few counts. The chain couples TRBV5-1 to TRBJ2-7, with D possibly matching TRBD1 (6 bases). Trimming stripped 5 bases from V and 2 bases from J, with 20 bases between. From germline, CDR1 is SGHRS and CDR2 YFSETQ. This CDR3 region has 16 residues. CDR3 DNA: TGCGCCAGCAGAAAGGGATCCGGGACACCAGCCTACGAGCAGTACTTC. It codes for CASRKGSGTPAYEQYF.

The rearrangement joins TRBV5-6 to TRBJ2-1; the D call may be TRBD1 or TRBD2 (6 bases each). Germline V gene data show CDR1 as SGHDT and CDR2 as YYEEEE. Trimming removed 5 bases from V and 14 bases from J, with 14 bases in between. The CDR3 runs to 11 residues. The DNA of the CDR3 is TGTGCCAGCAGAAGGGACACGGGAGAGTTCTTC. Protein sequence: CASRRDTGEFF.

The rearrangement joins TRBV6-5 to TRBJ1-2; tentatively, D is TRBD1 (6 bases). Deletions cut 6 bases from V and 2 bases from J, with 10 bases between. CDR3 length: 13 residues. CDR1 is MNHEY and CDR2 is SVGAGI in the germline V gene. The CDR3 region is CASRPGGNYGYTF. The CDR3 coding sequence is TGTGCCAGCAGGCCCGGGGGCAACTATGGCTACACCTTC.

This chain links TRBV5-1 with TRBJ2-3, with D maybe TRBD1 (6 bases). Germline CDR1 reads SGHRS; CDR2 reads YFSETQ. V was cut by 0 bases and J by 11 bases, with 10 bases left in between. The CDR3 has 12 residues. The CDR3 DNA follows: TGCGCCAGCAGCTTGGAACAGGGTCGGCAGTATTTT. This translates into CASSLEQGRQYF.

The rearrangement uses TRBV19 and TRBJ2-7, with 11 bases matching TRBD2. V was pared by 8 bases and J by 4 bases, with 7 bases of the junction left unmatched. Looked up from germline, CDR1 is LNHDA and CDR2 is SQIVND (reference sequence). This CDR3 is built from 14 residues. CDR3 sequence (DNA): TGTGCCAGTGCCCTAGCGGGGGGATCATACGAGCAGTACTTC. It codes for CASALAGGSYEQYF.

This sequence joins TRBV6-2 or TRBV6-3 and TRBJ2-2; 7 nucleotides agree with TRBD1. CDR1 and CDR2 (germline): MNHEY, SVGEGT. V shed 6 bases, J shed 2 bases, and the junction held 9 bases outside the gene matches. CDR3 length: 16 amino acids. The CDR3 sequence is CASSPMTGTNTGELFF. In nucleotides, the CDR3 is TGTGCCAGCAGCCCCATGACAGGGACAAACACCGGGGAGCTGTTTTTT.

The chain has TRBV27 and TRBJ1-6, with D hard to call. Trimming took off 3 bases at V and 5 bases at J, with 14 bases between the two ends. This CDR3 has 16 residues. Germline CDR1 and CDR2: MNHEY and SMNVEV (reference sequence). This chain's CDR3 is CASSLRVETDNSPLHF. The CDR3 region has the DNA TGTGCCAGCAGTTTGCGGGTCGAGACCGATAATTCACCCCTCCACTTT.

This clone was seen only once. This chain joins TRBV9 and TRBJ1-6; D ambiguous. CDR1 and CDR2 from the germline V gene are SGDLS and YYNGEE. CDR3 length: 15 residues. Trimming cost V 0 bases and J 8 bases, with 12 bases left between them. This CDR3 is CASSVASGEYSPLHF. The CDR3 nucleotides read TGTGCCAGCAGCGTAGCTTCTGGGGAATATTCACCCCTCCACTTT. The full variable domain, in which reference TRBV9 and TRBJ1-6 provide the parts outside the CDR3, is DSGVTQTPKHLITATGQRVTLRCSPRSGDLSVYWYQQSLDQGLQFLIQYYNGEERAKGNILERFSAQQFPDLHSELNLSSLELGDSALYFCASSVASGEYSPLHFGNGTRLTVT.

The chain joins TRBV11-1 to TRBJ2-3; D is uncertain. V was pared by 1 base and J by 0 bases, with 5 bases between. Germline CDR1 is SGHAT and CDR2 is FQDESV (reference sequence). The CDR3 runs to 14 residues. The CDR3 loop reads CASSLVTSTDTQYF. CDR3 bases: TGTGCCAGCAGCTTAGTAACGAGCACAGATACGCAGTATTTT. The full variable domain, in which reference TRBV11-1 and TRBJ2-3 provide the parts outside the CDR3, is EAEVAQSPRYKITEKSQAVAFWCDPISGHATLYWYRQILGQGPELLVQFQDESVVDDSQLPKDRFSAERLKGVDSTLKIQPAELGDSAMYLCASSLVTSTDTQYFGPGTRLTVL.